This T cell receptor beta chain was identified in a study of T cell responses to AZD1222 COVID-19 vaccine. The study's findings and limits: The peak T cell response came first, and repertoires were sampled only after it. Vaccination with two AZD1222 doses was followed by a rise in Spike-specific TCR breadth and depth. Distributed over spike, vaccine-associated CD4 TCRs predominated at 160-218 and 743-854.

TCRdb keeps only in-frame clones here, not all; method: immunoSEQ multiplex PCR. The sample holds about 130,000 clones, approximately 88% seen once. Germline CDR1 reads SGHRS; CDR2 reads YFSETQ. The CDR3 length is 16 residues. V was clipped by 4 bases and J by 3 bases; unmatched bases: 8. In the case of this clone: The antigen remains unidentified.

The sequence came from an adult in good health. The sample consisted of peripheral blood, taken on day 0 of AZD1222 vaccination. This chain connects TRBV5-1 to TRBJ2-1; 9 positions agree with TRBD1. CDR3 sequence (DNA): TGCGCCAGCAGCCCGTCCGGGACAGGGCACTACAATGAGCAGTTCTTC. Protein product: CASSPSGTGHYNEQFF.